This T cell receptor (beta chain) was sequenced for a study of blood T cells in healthy people across ages. Study-level results: Researchers report that TCR beta diversity correlated strongly with naive T cell percentage. A roughly linear fall in TCR beta diversity per million T cells was seen with increasing age.

The sample holds many counts of this clonotype. The antigen remains unidentified. A second roughly 6 to 11 cycle PCR used barcoded and J-beta primers. CDR3-containing paired-end reads numbered at least 2.5 million in each sample. TCRdb ran MiXCR on the 5' RACE reads and lists one entry per CDR3 protein. In the table there are around 1.7 million distinct CDR3 sequences, over 25% of which are singletons. The draw of peripheral blood yielded ten milliliters from each donor. The CDR3 consists of 14 residues. Germline V CDR1 and CDR2: SGHRS, YFSETQ. The V end lost 3 bases, the J end lost 2 bases, and 12 bases lay between the germline ends.

The sequence was collected from a woman under 40 in good health. The sequenced material came from blood. The V and J genes are TRBV5-1 and TRBJ2-7, with a weak D call TRBD1 (5 bases). CDR3 nucleotides: TGCGCCAGCAGCTGGGGCCCAGAGGCCTACGAGCAGTACTTC. This translates into CASSWGPEAYEQYF.